The 29 T cell receptor beta chains listed next were all sequenced from one sample in a study of Ad26.COV2.S vaccination and SARS-CoV-2 variants. The sample's treatment: some 19 received Ad26.COV2.S at low or high dose, single or two shots; about 5 received placebo; per-sample allocation not given. Sampling happened 63 days after the first vaccine or placebo injection. The assay was immunoSEQ multiplex PCR, and TCRdb's table has in-frame clones only and misses some. The sample includes 400,000 to 450,000 clones, around nine tenths of them seen just once. Sequenced material: peripheral blood, taken in a trial of Ad26.COV2.S vaccine versus placebo. These receptor sequences come from a person aged 18-65 years who received the Ad26.COV2.S COVID-19 vaccine or a placebo.

The chain employs TRBV7-2 and TRBJ1-1, with unresolved D. V dropped 4 bases and J dropped 5 bases, with 17 bases sitting between them. CDR1 is SGHTA, CDR2 FQGNSA, per germline. This CDR3 comprises 15 residues. CDR3 DNA: TGTGCCAGCAGCTCCGGTAGTGTAGGGCAGACTGAAGCTTTCTTT. Amino acids: CASSSGSVGQTEAFF. Drawing the rest from reference TRBV7-2 and TRBJ1-1, the complete variable domain is GAGVSQSPSNKVTEKGKDVELRCDPISGHTALYWYRQSLGQGLEFLIYFQGNSAPDKSGLPSDRFSAERTGGSVSTLTIQRTQQEDSAVYLCASSSGSVGQTEAFFGQGTRLTVV.

The J gene is TRBJ2-7, the V gene TRBV5-1; 7 bases map to TRBD1. Germline V CDR1 and CDR2: SGHRS, YFSETQ. This CDR3 contains 15 residues. V was clipped by 3 bases and J by 3 bases; unmatched bases: 9. The CDR3 here is CASSSFWDRRYEQYF. As DNA, the CDR3 is TGCGCCAGCAGCTCCTTTTGGGACAGACGCTACGAGCAGTACTTC.

This clone was found a few times. This rearrangement joins TRBV7-9 to TRBJ2-7, with D possibly TRBD1 on 5 matching bases. V lost 3 bases to trimming and J lost 10 bases, with 19 bases between them. The germline V gene has CDR1 SEHNR and CDR2 FQNEAQ (reference sequence). The CDR3 spans 14 residues. The DNA for the CDR3 is TGTGCCAGCAGCTTGCCCCCACCTCAGGGTGCACAGTACTTC. Encoded protein: CASSLPPPQGAQYF.

The chain employs TRBV10-3 and TRBJ2-7, with unresolved D. Germline V gene sequence: CDR1 ENHRY, CDR2 SYGVKD. V was shortened by 3 bases and J by 0 bases, with 12 bases between the two germline ends. This CDR3 has 15 amino acids. The CDR3 DNA sequence: TGTGCCATCAGTGATCCCGTGGGAAGCTCCTACGAGCAGTACTTC. It is translated as CAISDPVGSSYEQYF.

This chain's CDR3 is CASSYSTGPRGEQYF. The CDR3 coding sequence is TGTGCCAGCAGTTACAGTACAGGTCCCCGAGGTGAGCAGTACTTC. This chain connects TRBV6-5 to TRBJ2-7; TRBD1 is a possible D gene (5 bases). CDR1 is MNHEY, CDR2 SVGAGI, per germline. V lost 2 bases and J 7 bases, leaving 18 bases between the germline ends. This CDR3 spans 15 amino acids.

This clone showed up just once. The chain is built from TRBV5-1 and TRBJ2-3; TRBD2 aligns across 12 bases. Germline CDR1 reads SGHRS; CDR2 reads YFSETQ. V lost 0 bases, J lost 2 bases, and 10 bases stayed unmatched. The CDR3 spans 19 residues. CDR3 sequence reads: CASSLGLAGAPVFTDTQYF. As DNA, the CDR3 is TGCGCCAGCAGCTTGGGACTAGCGGGAGCCCCCGTCTTCACAGATACGCAGTATTTT.

This chain connects TRBV5-4 to TRBJ2-3; 7 nucleotides agree with TRBD1. CDR1 SGHNT and CDR2 YYREEE come from the germline V gene (reference sequence). Trimming removed 0 bases from V and 10 bases from J; junction bases left unmatched: 2. The CDR3 length is 12 residues. CDR3 DNA sequence: TGTGCCAGCAGCTTGGACAGGGGTCCGCAGTATTTT. As protein: CASSLDRGPQYF.

V usage is TRBV7-2 and J usage is TRBJ1-3, with D perhaps TRBD1 (6 bases). The length of the CDR3 is 15 residues. V was clipped by 2 bases and J by 2 bases, with 10 bases between them. Germline CDR1 is SGHTA and CDR2 is FQGNSA. In DNA form, the CDR3 reads TGTGCCAGCAGCTTACAAGGACAGACTGGAAACACCATATATTTT. Translating it yields CASSLQGQTGNTIYF.

The chain uses TRBV28 and TRBJ1-5, with TRBD1 matching over 7 bases. The CDR3 runs to 17 residues. V lost 2 bases and J lost 2; bases outside the gene matches: 9. CDR1 and CDR2 from the germline V gene are MDHEN and SYDVKM. CDR3 sequence: CASSLQQGLLGNQPQHF. In nucleotides, the CDR3 is TGTGCCAGCAGTTTACAACAGGGGTTGCTCGGCAATCAGCCCCAGCATTTT.

The chain joins TRBV12-3 or TRBV12-4 to TRBJ1-2, with D uncertain. V was pared by 6 bases and J by 4 bases, with 9 bases between. This CDR3 is 12 amino acids long. The CDR3 sequence is CASSPDIYGYTF. The CDR3 DNA sequence: TGTGCCAGCAGCCCCGACATCTATGGCTACACCTTC.

The V and J genes are TRBV9 and TRBJ1-4; possibly TRBD1 for D (5 bases). Trimming left V 0 bases short and J 7 bases short, with 19 bases between. The length of the CDR3 is 17 residues. CDR1 and CDR2 (germline): SGDLS, YYNGEE. CDR3: CASSVEGRGGEIEKLFF. DNA of the CDR3: TGTGCCAGCAGCGTAGAGGGGAGAGGTGGGGAAATTGAAAAACTGTTTTTT.

As concerns this clone: This same CDR3 is encoded by further DNA sequences in the sample. This sequence joins TRBV27 and TRBJ1-1; D call uncertain. Trimming pared 8 bases from V and 4 bases from J, leaving 8 bases between. CDR1 is MNHEY, CDR2 SMNVEV, per germline (reference sequence). The CDR3 is 11 residues long. Here the CDR3 DNA reads TGTGCCAGCTCCCGGGGCACTGAAGCTTTCTTT. Encoded protein: CASSRGTEAFF.

A note on this clone: The sample has other DNA sequences that encode this CDR3 too. The chain employs TRBV5-1 and TRBJ1-1; tentatively, D is TRBD1 (6 bases). V was trimmed by 0 bases and J by 4 bases, leaving 7 bases between them. CDR1 and CDR2 (germline): SGHRS, YFSETQ. The CDR3 loop spans 13 amino acids. In DNA, the CDR3 is TGCGCCAGCAGCTTGGAGGGGGGCACTGAAGCTTTCTTT. It codes for CASSLEGGTEAFF.

The chain uses TRBV29-1 and TRBJ2-5; no definite D call. The V end was cut by 6 bases, the J end by 0 bases, with 11 bases between. Germline V CDR1 and CDR2: SQVTM, ANQGSEA. This CDR3 spans 13 amino acids. The CDR3 region has the DNA TGCAGCGTATTAAAGAACTACCAAGAGACCCAGTACTTC. Protein product: CSVLKNYQETQYF.

The rearrangement uses TRBV24-1 and TRBJ2-3; tentatively, D is TRBD2 (5 bases). Trimming shortened V by 2 bases and J by 8 bases, and 10 bases separated the two germline ends. The CDR3 contains 13 residues. Germline V gene data show CDR1 as KGHDR and CDR2 as SFDVKD. The CDR3 coding sequence is TGTGCCACCAGTGATTCACTAGTTTTTACGCAGTATTTT. Amino acids: CATSDSLVFTQYF.

This chain joins TRBV29-1 and TRBJ2-3; TRBD2 matches 8 bases. The CDR3 is 13 amino acids. The V and J ends lost 5 bases and 5 bases, in that order; junction bases with no gene match: 6. The germline CDR1 and CDR2 sequences are SQVTM and ANQGSEA. The CDR3 region is CSVLAGGGDTQYF. In nucleotides, the CDR3 is TGCAGCGTTCTCGCGGGAGGCGGAGATACGCAGTATTTT.

The V call is TRBV14, the J call TRBJ2-5, with D perhaps matching TRBD2 (6 bases). The CDR3 has 16 amino acids. The V end was cut by 4 bases, the J end by 2 bases, with 17 bases between. In germline, CDR1 is SGHDN, CDR2 FVKESK. The CDR3 DNA follows: TGTGCCAGCAGCCCCGGTCGGGCGGGAATTCAAGAGACCCAGTACTTC. Protein: CASSPGRAGIQETQYF.

The chain recombines TRBV28 with TRBJ1-5; TRBD1 aligns across 10 bases. The V gene end was trimmed by 3 bases and the J gene end by 7 bases; junction bases not matched to a gene: 9. The CDR3 runs 16 residues. Germline assignment: CDR1 MDHEN and CDR2 SYDVKM. In nucleotides, the CDR3 is TGTGCCAGCAGTTTCTATCGACAGGGGGCTGGACAGCCCCAGCATTTT. Translating gives CASSFYRQGAGQPQHF.

V is TRBV28 and J is TRBJ1-2; 7 bases are shared with TRBD1. J gave up 3 bases and V 1 base, and 11 bases lay outside the gene matches. The germline V gene has CDR1 MDHEN and CDR2 SYDVKM. The length of the CDR3 is 17 residues. The chain's CDR3 is CASSLLSGGEGDYGYTF. CDR3 nucleotide sequence: TGTGCCAGCAGTTTATTGTCAGGGGGAGAGGGCGACTATGGCTACACCTTC.

This sequence joins TRBV2 and TRBJ1-2, with D perhaps matching TRBD1 (5 bases). CDR1 is SNHLY and CDR2 is FYNNEI in the germline V gene. This CDR3 comprises 15 residues. V lost 5 bases and J 6 bases, leaving 19 bases between the germline ends. The CDR3 here is CASSRLQAGLNGYTF. The CDR3 DNA reads as TGTGCCAGCAGTCGGTTACAGGCCGGACTGAATGGCTACACCTTC.

The rearrangement uses TRBV7-6 and TRBJ2-7; D assignment may be TRBD1 or TRBD2 (5 bases each). The CDR3 length is 13 residues. V was shortened by 2 bases and J by 5 bases, with 10 bases between the two germline ends. Germline V gene lookup returns CDR1 SGHVS and CDR2 FNYEAQ. The CDR3 region is CASSLLGDHEQYF. CDR3 sequence (DNA): TGTGCCAGCAGCTTATTGGGGGACCACGAGCAGTACTTC.

The genes are TRBV14 and TRBJ1-1; no firm D call. The germline gives CDR1 SGHDN, CDR2 FVKESK. The V and J ends lost 4 bases and 4 bases respectively, with 13 bases between them. The CDR3 runs 14 residues. CDR3 coding DNA: TGTGCCAGCAGCCCCAATGCCTATCCCACTGAAGCTTTCTTT. As protein: CASSPNAYPTEAFF.

This clone has a single count. The rearrangement joins TRBV30 to TRBJ1-2; a weak D match, TRBD1 (6 bases). The CDR3 runs to 14 residues. Per the germline V gene, CDR1 is GTSNPN and CDR2 is SVGIG (reference sequence). Trimming removed 2 bases at V and 3 bases at J, with 13 bases between. CDR3 coding DNA: TGTGCCTGGAGTAGGGGGGACACTGACTATGGCTACACCTTC. It codes for CAWSRGDTDYGYTF.

The genes are TRBV15 and TRBJ2-5; no firm D call. This CDR3 has 13 amino acids. The germline gives CDR1 LNHNV, CDR2 YYDKDF (reference sequence). The ends were cut back, 2 bases at V and 3 bases at J, with 7 bases in the middle. The CDR3 sequence: CATSRIYEETQYF. The CDR3 coding sequence is TGTGCCACCAGCAGAATCTACGAAGAGACCCAGTACTTC. Filled out from reference TRBV15 and TRBJ2-5, the complete variable domain reads DAMVIQNPRYQVTQFGKPVTLSCSQTLNHNVMYWYQQKSSQAPKLLFHYYDKDFNNEADTPDNFQSRRPNTSFCFLDIRSPGLGDTAMYLCATSRIYEETQYFGPGTRLLVL.

The chain joins TRBV19 to TRBJ1-2; TRBD1 matches 10 bases. The CDR3 has 15 amino acids. Losses at the gene ends were 3 bases for V and 4 bases for J; bases not matched to a gene: 5. Germline-derived CDR1 and CDR2 are LNHDA and SQIVND (reference sequence). The CDR3: CASSMDRGGAYGYTF. The CDR3 region has the DNA TGTGCCAGTAGTATGGACAGGGGGGGTGCCTATGGCTACACCTTC.

In DNA, the CDR3 is TGTGCCTGGACCATGGGAATAGAAAACGGCCGGAGAGCTTTCTTT. Protein product: CAWTMGIENGRRAFF. The rearrangement links TRBV30 to TRBJ1-1; D remains unclear. Trimming took 4 bases from V and 10 from J, leaving 25 bases between them. CDR3 size: 15 residues. Germline V gene lookup returns CDR1 GTSNPN and CDR2 SVGIG (reference sequence).

V gene TRBV5-1 combines with J gene TRBJ1-2; D is unresolved. Germline CDR1 and CDR2: SGHRS and YFSETQ. The CDR3 is 14 residues long. V was shortened by 2 bases and J by 4 bases, with 12 bases between the two germline ends. CDR3: CASSFMGEGYGYTF. CDR3 nucleotides: TGCGCCAGCAGCTTCATGGGAGAGGGCTATGGCTACACCTTC.

The V and J genes are TRBV7-9 and TRBJ2-7, with D maybe TRBD1 (5 bases). From germline, CDR1 is SEHNR and CDR2 FQNEAQ (reference sequence). This CDR3 has 13 amino acids. V lost 1 base and J 5 bases, leaving 9 bases between the germline ends. This CDR3 reads CASSLEGFHEQYF. DNA for the CDR3: TGTGCCAGCAGCTTAGAGGGGTTCCACGAGCAGTACTTC.

This clone was seen only once. The V and J genes are TRBV18 and TRBJ2-1; TRBD2 aligns across 9 bases. Germline V CDR1 and CDR2: KGHSH, LQKENI. CDR3 size: 15 residues. V trimming: 7 bases; J trimming: 3 bases; junction bases outside the gene matches: 7. The CDR3 nucleotides read TGTGCCAGCTTATTAGCGGGAGCAGTCTACAATGAGCAGTTCTTC. Translation: CASLLAGAVYNEQFF.